This T cell receptor (beta chain) was sequenced for a study of blood T cell repertoires in COVID-19. About the study: Sources were T cells, B-cell-depleted T cells, or PBMCs; the material itself was cDNA or gDNA.

The table lists this clone with a count of one. Profiled with immunoSEQ multiplex PCR; TCRdb holds only in-frame clones, not every one. The repertoire consists of about 170,000 clones, with approximately 91% occurring once and the leading ten covering roughly 0.77%. J lost 3 bases, V lost 1 base, and 2 bases had no gene match. Germline assignment: CDR1 SGHTA and CDR2 FQGNSA. CDR3 length: 15 residues. Adults between about 18 and 89 years of age took part from 20 to 25 US areas. Participants' own reports of clinical history determined their cohort assignment. In Cohort 3, a recovered donor had either two negative PCRs, clearance, or symptom resolution.

The gene calls are TRBV7-2 and TRBJ2-5; TRBD2 matches 10 bases. The sequenced sample was PBMCs or T cells enriched from blood (not recorded which). The receptor was derived from a woman younger than 35 who had recovered from COVID-19. The DNA of the CDR3 is TGTGCCAGCAGCTTAGTTGGGACTAGCGAAGAGACCCAGTACTTC. It yields the protein CASSLVGTSEETQYF.